This T cell receptor beta chain originates from a study of T-cell reconstitution after alpha-beta-depleted transplantation in children. This clonotype was picked up a small number of times. For TCRbeta, the library was prepared with unique molecular identifiers. Using its own MiXCR run on the PCR reads, TCRdb lists one record per CDR3 protein. This table holds just under 550,000 distinct CDR3 sequences, around 17% found once. CDR1 and CDR2 (germline): SGHRS, YFSETQ. After removal of 2 bases from V and 5 bases from J, the junction contained 11 bases not matched to a gene. The CDR3 is 16 amino acids. This rearrangement joins TRBV5-1 to TRBJ2-7, with 9 bases aligning to TRBD1. The clonotype originates from a human donor who donated a stem cell graft to a child with acute lymphoblastic leukemia. The specimen comprised PBMCs from the stem cell graft donor, sampled from the stem cell graft. The CDR3 region is CASSLTLTGGLNEQYF. The CDR3 region has the DNA TGCGCCAGCAGCTTAACGCTCACAGGGGGCCTAAACGAGCAGTACTTC.